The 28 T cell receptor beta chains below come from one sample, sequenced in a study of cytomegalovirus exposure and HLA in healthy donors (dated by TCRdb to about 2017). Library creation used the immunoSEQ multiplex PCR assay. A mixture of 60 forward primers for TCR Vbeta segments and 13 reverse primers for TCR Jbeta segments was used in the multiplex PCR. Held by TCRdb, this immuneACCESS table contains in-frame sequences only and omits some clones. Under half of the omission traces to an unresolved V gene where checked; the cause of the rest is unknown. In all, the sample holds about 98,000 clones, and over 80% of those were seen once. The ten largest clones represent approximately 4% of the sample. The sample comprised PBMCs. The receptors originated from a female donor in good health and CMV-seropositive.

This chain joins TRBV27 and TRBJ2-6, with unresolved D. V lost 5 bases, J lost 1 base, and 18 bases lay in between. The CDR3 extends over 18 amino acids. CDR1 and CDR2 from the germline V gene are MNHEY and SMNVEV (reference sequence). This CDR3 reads CASSIRRVTPSGANVLTF. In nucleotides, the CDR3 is TGTGCCAGCAGTATCAGACGGGTTACTCCTTCTGGGGCCAACGTCCTGACTTTC.

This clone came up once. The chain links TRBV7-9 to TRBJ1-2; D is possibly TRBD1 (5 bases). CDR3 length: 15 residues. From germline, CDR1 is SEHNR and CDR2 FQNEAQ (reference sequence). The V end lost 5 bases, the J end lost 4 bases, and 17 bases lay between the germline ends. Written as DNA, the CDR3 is TGTGCCAGCAGCCCTGACCTTAGGGGATCCTATGGCTACACCTTC. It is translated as CASSPDLRGSYGYTF.

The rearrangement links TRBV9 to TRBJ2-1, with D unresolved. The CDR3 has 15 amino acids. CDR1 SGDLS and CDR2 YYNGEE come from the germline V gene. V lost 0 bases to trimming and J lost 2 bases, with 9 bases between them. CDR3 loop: CASSVGGVAYNEQFF. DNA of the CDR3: TGTGCCAGCAGCGTAGGAGGAGTTGCCTACAATGAGCAGTTCTTC.

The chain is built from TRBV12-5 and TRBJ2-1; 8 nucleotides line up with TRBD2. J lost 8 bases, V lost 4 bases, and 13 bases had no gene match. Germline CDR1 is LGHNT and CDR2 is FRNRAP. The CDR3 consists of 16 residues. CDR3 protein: CASGSVVASGFHEQFF. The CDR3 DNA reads TGTGCTAGTGGTTCGGTAGTGGCTAGCGGGTTCCATGAGCAGTTCTTC.

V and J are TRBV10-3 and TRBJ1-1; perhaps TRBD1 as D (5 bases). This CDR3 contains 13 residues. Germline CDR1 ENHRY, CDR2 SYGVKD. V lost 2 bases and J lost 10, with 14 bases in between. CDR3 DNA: TGTGCCATCAGTGAGGGGGCGGTTGGCGGAGCTTTCTTT. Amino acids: CAISEGAVGGAFF.

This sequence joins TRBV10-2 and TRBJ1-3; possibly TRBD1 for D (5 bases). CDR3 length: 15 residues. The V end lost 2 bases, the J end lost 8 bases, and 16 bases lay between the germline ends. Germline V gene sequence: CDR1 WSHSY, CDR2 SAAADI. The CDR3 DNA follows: TGCGCCAGCAGTGAGCTGGCGGGACTCGGGGACACCATATATTTT. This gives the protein CASSELAGLGDTIYF.

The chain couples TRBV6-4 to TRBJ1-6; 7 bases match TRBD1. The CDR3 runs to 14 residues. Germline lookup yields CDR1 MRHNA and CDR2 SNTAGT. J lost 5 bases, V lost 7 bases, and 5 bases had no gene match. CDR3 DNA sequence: TGTGCCAGCACTGCCGGGACAGATAATTCACCCCTCCACTTT. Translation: CASTAGTDNSPLHF.

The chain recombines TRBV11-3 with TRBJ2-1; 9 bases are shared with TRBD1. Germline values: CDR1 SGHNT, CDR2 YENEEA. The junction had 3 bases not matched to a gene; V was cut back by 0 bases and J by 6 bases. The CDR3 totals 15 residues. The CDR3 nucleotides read TGTGCCAGCAGCTTAGAACAGGGGGCTCGCAATGAGCAGTTCTTC. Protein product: CASSLEQGARNEQFF.

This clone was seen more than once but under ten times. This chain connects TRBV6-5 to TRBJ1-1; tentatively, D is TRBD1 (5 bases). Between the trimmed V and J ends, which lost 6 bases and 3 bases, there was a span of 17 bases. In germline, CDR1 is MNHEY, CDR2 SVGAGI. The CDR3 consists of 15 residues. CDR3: CASSRALFQDTEAFF. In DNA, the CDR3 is TGTGCCAGCAGCAGGGCTCTTTTTCAGGACACTGAAGCTTTCTTT.

DNA for the CDR3: TGTGCCAGCAGCTTAGTTGGGACAGGGCGCACTGAAGCTTTCTTT. Amino acid sequence: CASSLVGTGRTEAFF. The chain carries TRBV7-9 and TRBJ1-1, with 9 bases lining up with TRBD1. This CDR3 spans 15 amino acids. Looked up from germline, CDR1 is SEHNR and CDR2 is FQNEAQ (reference sequence). The V segment lost 1 base and the J segment 4 bases; nucleotides outside the gene matches: 4.

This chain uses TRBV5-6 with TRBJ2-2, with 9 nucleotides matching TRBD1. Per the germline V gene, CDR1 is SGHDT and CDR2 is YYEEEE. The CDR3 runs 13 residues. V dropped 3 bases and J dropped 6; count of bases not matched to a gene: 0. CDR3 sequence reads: CASSYRGPGELFF. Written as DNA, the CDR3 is TGTGCCAGCAGCTACAGGGGGCCCGGGGAGCTGTTTTTT.

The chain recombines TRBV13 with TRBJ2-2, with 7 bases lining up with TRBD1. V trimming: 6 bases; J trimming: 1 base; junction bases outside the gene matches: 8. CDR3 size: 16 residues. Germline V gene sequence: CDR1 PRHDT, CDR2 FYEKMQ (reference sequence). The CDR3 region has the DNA TGTGCCAGCAGTTCACCCGGGACAGAGAACACCGGGGAGCTGTTTTTT. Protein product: CASSSPGTENTGELFF.

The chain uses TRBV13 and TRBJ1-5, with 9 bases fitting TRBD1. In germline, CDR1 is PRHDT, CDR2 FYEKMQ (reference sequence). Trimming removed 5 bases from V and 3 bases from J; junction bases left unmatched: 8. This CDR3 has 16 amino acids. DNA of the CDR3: TGTGCCAGCAGCACCGGGGGACAGGGCCTCAATCAGCCCCAGCATTTT. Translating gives CASSTGGQGLNQPQHF. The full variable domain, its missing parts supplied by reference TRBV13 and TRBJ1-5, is AAGVIQSPRHLIKEKRETATLKCYPIPRHDTVYWYQQGPGQDPQFLISFYEKMQSDKGSIPDRFSAQQFSDYHSELNMSSLELGDSALYFCASSTGGQGLNQPQHFGDGTRLSIL.

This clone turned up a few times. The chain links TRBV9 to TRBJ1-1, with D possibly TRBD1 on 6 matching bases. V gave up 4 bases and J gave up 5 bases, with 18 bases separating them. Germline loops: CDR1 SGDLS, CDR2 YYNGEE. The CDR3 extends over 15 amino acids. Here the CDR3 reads CASSPDLRGGTEAFF. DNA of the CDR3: TGTGCCAGCAGCCCAGACCTCAGGGGAGGGACTGAAGCTTTCTTT. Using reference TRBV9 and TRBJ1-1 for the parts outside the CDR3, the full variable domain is DSGVTQTPKHLITATGQRVTLRCSPRSGDLSVYWYQQSLDQGLQFLIQYYNGEERAKGNILERFSAQQFPDLHSELNLSSLELGDSALYFCASSPDLRGGTEAFFGQGTRLTVV.

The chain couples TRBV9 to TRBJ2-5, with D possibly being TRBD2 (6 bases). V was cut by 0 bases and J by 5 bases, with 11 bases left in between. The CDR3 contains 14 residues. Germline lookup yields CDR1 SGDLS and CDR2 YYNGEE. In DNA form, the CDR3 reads TGTGCCAGCAGCGTAGAGCGGGCAACGGAGACCCAGTACTTC. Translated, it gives CASSVERATETQYF.

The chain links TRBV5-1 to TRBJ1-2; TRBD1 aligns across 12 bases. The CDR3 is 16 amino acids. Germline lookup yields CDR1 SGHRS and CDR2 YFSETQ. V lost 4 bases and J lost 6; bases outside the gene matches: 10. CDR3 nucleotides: TGCGCCAGCAGCCAGGGACAGGGGGCACCCGGGAATGGCTACACCTTC. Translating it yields CASSQGQGAPGNGYTF.

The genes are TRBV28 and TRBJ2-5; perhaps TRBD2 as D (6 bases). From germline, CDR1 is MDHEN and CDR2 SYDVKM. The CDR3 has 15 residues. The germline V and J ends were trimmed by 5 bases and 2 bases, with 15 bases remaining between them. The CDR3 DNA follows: TGTGCCAGCAGTATACTCCGGGACTGGCAAGAGACCCAGTACTTC. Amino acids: CASSILRDWQETQYF.

For the CDR3, the DNA is TGTGCCAGCAGCCAACACTCCGGGGGACTACCGAGCTCCTACAATGAGCAGTTCTTC. Translating it yields CASSQHSGGLPSSYNEQFF. This chain joins TRBV4-2 and TRBJ2-1, with 7 bases aligning to TRBD2. This CDR3 contains 19 residues. Trimming took 2 bases from V and 0 from J; bases not matched to a gene: 13. Germline V gene sequence: CDR1 LGHNA, CDR2 YNFKEQ.

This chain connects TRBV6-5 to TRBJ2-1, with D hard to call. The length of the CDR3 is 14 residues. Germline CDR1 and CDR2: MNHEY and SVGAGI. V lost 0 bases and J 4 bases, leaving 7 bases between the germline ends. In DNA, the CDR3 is TGTGCCAGCAGTTACTCTCGGGTTTACAATGAGCAGTTCTTC. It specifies CASSYSRVYNEQFF.

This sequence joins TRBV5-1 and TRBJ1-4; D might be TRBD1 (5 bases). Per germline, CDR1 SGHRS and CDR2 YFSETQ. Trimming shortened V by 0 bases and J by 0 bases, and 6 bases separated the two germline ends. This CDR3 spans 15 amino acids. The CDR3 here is CASSLEGATNEKLFF. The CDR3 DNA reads TGCGCCAGCAGCTTGGAAGGGGCAACTAATGAAAAACTGTTTTTT.

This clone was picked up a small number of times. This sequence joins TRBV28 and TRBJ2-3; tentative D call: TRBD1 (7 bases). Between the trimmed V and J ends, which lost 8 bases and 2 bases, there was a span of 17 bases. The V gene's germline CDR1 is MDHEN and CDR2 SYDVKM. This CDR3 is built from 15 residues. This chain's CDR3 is CASRGGTAYTDTQYF. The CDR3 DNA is TGTGCCAGCCGTGGCGGGACAGCCTACACAGATACGCAGTATTTT. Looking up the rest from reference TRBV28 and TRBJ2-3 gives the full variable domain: DVKVTQSSRYLVKRTGEKVFLECVQDMDHENMFWYRQDPGLGLRLIYFSYDVKMKEKGDIPEGYSVSREKKERFSLILESASTNQTSMYLCASRGGTAYTDTQYFGPGTRLTVL.

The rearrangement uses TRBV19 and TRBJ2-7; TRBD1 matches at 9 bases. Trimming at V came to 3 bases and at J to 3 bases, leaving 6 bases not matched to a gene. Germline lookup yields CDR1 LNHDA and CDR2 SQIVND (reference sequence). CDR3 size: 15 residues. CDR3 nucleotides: TGTGCCAGTAGTATCCGAACGGGACAGGGCTACGAGCAGTACTTC. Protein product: CASSIRTGQGYEQYF.

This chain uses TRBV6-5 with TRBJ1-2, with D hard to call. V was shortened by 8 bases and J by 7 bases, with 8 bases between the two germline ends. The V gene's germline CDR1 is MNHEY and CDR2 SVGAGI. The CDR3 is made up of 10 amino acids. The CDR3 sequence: CASWSGGYTF. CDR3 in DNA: TGTGCCAGCTGGTCCGGTGGCTACACCTTC.

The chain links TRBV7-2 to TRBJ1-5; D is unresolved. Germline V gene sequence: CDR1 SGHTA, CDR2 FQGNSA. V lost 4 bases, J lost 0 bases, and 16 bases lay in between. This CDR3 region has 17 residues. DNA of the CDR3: TGTGCCAGCAGCTCCGCGGAAACCCCCTATAGCAATCAGCCCCAGCATTTT. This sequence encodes CASSSAETPYSNQPQHF.

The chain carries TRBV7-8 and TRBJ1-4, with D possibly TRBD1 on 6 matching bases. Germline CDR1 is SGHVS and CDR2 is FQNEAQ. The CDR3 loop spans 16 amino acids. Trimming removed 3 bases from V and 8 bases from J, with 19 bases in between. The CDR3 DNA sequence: TGTGCCAGCAGCTTTAGGCTGAGGGGGTCTGAAGAAAAACTGTTTTTT. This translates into CASSFRLRGSEEKLFF.

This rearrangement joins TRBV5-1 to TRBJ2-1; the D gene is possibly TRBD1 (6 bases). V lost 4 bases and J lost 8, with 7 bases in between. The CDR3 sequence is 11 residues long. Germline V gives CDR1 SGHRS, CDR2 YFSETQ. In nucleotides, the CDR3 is TGCGCCAGCAGCCAGGGGCATGAGCAGTTCTTC. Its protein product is CASSQGHEQFF.

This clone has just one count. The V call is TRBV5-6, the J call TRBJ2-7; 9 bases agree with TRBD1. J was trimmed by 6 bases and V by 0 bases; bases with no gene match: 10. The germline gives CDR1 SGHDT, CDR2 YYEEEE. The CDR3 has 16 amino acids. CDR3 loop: CASSLEGGTGYGEQYF. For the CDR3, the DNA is TGTGCCAGCAGCTTGGAGGGCGGGACAGGGTATGGCGAGCAGTACTTC.

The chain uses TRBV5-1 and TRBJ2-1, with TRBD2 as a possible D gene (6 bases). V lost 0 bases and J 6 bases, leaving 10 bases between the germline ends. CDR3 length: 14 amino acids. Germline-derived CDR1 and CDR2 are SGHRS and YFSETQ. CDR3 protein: CASSLGGAINEQFF. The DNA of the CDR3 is TGCGCCAGCAGCTTGGGCGGGGCAATCAATGAGCAGTTCTTC.